The 8 T cell receptor beta chains listed next were all sequenced from one sample in a study of blood T cell repertoires in COVID-19. Data came from immunoSEQ multiplex PCR; TCRdb stores just in-frame clones and leaves some out. Of roughly 150,000 clones listed, 87% are singletons. Sequences were obtained from peripheral blood. Receptors originate from a man aged 80 or over with acute or convalescent COVID-19.

This clone came up once. The V gene is TRBV18, the J gene TRBJ2-3, with TRBD1 identical over 7 bases. J gave up 3 bases and V 4 bases, and 7 bases lay outside the gene matches. This CDR3 spans 15 amino acids. Looked up from germline, CDR1 is KGHSH and CDR2 is LQKENI. Here the CDR3 DNA reads TGTGCCAGCTCACTTACAGGGGCCGGGACAGATACGCAGTATTTT. Its protein product is CASSLTGAGTDTQYF.

The rearrangement joins TRBV28 to TRBJ1-1; D is possibly TRBD1 (5 bases). V lost 5 bases and J 7 bases, leaving 14 bases between the germline ends. Germline lookup yields CDR1 MDHEN and CDR2 SYDVKM. There are 13 residues in the CDR3. The CDR3 nucleotides are TGTGCCAGCAGTCGCGCAGGGTACGGTGAAGCTTTCTTT. This translates into CASSRAGYGEAFF.

The chain couples TRBV5-1 to TRBJ1-6; the match to TRBD1 covers 9 bases. This CDR3 is 15 amino acids long. From germline, CDR1 is SGHRS and CDR2 YFSETQ. V shed 1 base, J shed 10 bases, and the junction held 6 bases outside the gene matches. The CDR3 nucleotides are TGCGCCAGCAGCTTGTCCGGGACAGGGTTCTCACCCCTCCACTTT. Protein: CASSLSGTGFSPLHF.

V usage is TRBV23-1 and J usage is TRBJ1-6, with a tentative D call TRBD1 (5 bases). TRBV23-1 is designated an ORF whose function remains uncertain. V lost 0 bases to trimming and J lost 10 bases, with 13 bases between them. The CDR3 runs to 15 residues. The CDR3 DNA reads TGCGCCAGCAGTCAATCGGCAGGGCCCGAATCACCCCTCCACTTT. Its translation is CASSQSAGPESPLHF.

V and J are TRBV2 and TRBJ1-5, with D possibly matching TRBD1 (6 bases). The germline gives CDR1 SNHLY, CDR2 FYNNEI. The CDR3 extends over 14 amino acids. The germline V and J ends were trimmed by 4 bases and 4 bases, with 11 bases remaining between them. CDR3 loop: CASSADSLNQPQHF. In DNA form, the CDR3 reads TGTGCCAGCAGTGCGGACAGCCTTAATCAGCCCCAGCATTTT.

The rearrangement joins TRBV20-1 to TRBJ1-5; TRBD1 agrees at 7 bases. J was trimmed by 5 bases and V by 3 bases; bases with no gene match: 4. The CDR3 has 13 amino acids. Germline loops: CDR1 DFQATT, CDR2 SNEGSKA (reference sequence). The CDR3 loop reads CSASGDSDQPQHF. For the CDR3, the DNA is TGCAGTGCTAGTGGGGACAGCGATCAGCCCCAGCATTTT.

The sample holds a few counts of this clone. The chain combines TRBV19 with TRBJ2-1, with 11 positions matching TRBD2. This CDR3 is built from 17 residues. With V trimmed by 1 base and J by 7 bases, 9 bases remained unmatched. In germline, CDR1 is LNHDA, CDR2 SQIVND (reference sequence). CDR3 in amino acids: CASSIGSGRAQANEQFF. CDR3 DNA sequence: TGTGCCAGTAGTATAGGTAGCGGGAGGGCCCAGGCAAATGAGCAGTTCTTC.

The V gene is TRBV7-8, the J gene TRBJ2-3; 13 bases line up with TRBD2. J gave up 4 bases and V 9 bases, and 4 bases lay outside the gene matches. Germline V gene data show CDR1 as SGHVS and CDR2 as FQNEAQ. This CDR3 comprises 14 residues. CDR3 sequence (DNA): TGTGCCAGTCGACTAGCGGGAGGCCCAGATACGCAGTATTTT. Translation: CASRLAGGPDTQYF.